This T cell receptor beta chain was sequenced in a study of T cell repertoires in cytomegalovirus infection. The wider study: Both CMV infection and a matching HLA type were indicated by public TCR beta signatures. Whole-study findings and limits: Summed frequency of shared TCR beta families picked out CMV carriers who also had the relevant HLA.

MiXCR, run by TCRdb on the reads, gives a single entry per CDR3 protein. The sample lists about 300,000 distinct CDR3 sequences; around 10% were seen once. This clonotype came up a few times. Its antigen is still unknown. Germline-derived CDR1 and CDR2 are WSHSY and SAAADI. Trimming removed 5 bases at V and 0 bases at J, with 20 bases between. The CDR3 contains 19 residues. The TCR comes from a human donor in good health (CMV status not recorded). Some clones in this sample may be carry-over from other donors' samples. The genes are TRBV10-2 and TRBJ2-6, with D possibly TRBD2 on 5 matching bases. Sample: PBMCs. The CDR3 here is CASSSGFFRGSSGANVLTF. CDR3 DNA: TGCGCCAGCAGTAGTGGATTTTTTCGGGGATCCTCTGGGGCCAACGTCCTGACTTTC.